Detailed here is one T cell receptor beta chain. The data stem from a study of PD-L1 blockade in urothelial cancer. Study-wide context: Male patients with bladder-origin urothelial cancer numbered about 85% of the roughly 29. The median T cell count in blood samples was 141,255. At 6 weeks and at 3 weeks (second dose) after treatment start, blood was analyzed.

This CDR3 comprises 15 residues. The germline gives CDR1 MDHEN, CDR2 SYDVKM. Between the trimmed V and J ends, which lost 6 bases and 0 bases, there was a span of 13 bases. Anywhere from 1 to 8 samples came from each patient, spanning pretreatment and on-treatment. The repertoire was sequenced with immunoSEQ multiplex PCR; TCRdb's copy has only in-frame clones and lacks some. The table has around 42,000 clones, roughly 86% seen once. The chain links TRBV28 to TRBJ2-3; perhaps TRBD2 as D (6 bases). The sequence was collected from a man aged 65-85 years with urothelial cancer. The sample here was PBMCs, taken around atezolizumab (anti-PD-L1) treatment. The CDR3 spells CASSPNGLSTDTQYF. The CDR3 DNA reads as TGTGCCAGCAGCCCCAACGGACTAAGCACAGATACGCAGTATTTT.